These 21 T cell receptor beta chains were all obtained from the same sample, sequenced in a study of CD8+ T cells in alopecia areata. The sample's treatment: oral pan-JAK inhibitor, 5-10 mg twice daily. RNA was extracted and reverse transcribed into cDNA as the sequencing template. Clones were read by immunoSEQ multiplex PCR, and TCRdb kept only the in-frame ones, dropping some. The sample includes fewer than 350,000 clones, 55% to 70% of them seen just once. Source: CD4+ T cells sorted from blood, taken at week 24, from a patient treated with tofacitinib. The source is a human donor with alopecia areata.

The chain employs TRBV23-1 and TRBJ2-4; D is unclear. TRBV23-1 counts as an open reading frame of uncertain function. V lost 0 bases to trimming and J lost 0 bases, with 18 bases between them. The CDR3 is 19 amino acids. CDR3 amino acids: CASSQSKIRPARAKNIQYF. DNA for the CDR3: TGCGCCAGCAGTCAATCGAAAATTCGGCCGGCCCGAGCCAAAAACATTCAGTACTTC.

The sample holds one count of this clone. This rearrangement joins TRBV4-1 to TRBJ1-5; D gene uncertain. CDR1 is MGHRA, CDR2 YSYEKL, per germline. The CDR3 totals 14 residues. The V end lost 0 bases, the J end lost 4 bases, and 7 bases lay between the germline ends. CDR3: CASSQEVRNQPQHF. In nucleotides, the CDR3 is TGCGCCAGCAGCCAAGAGGTAAGAAATCAGCCCCAGCATTTT.

The chain links TRBV11-2 to TRBJ2-1; 10 bases line up with TRBD2. Germline values: CDR1 SGHAT, CDR2 FQNNGV. The V segment lost 3 bases and the J segment 3 bases; nucleotides outside the gene matches: 5. CDR3 length equals 16 residues. The CDR3 loop reads CASSLRLAGIYNEQFF. CDR3 in DNA: TGTGCCAGCAGCTTGAGACTAGCGGGTATCTACAATGAGCAGTTCTTC.

The rearrangement uses TRBV6-5 and TRBJ2-5; 9 bases map to TRBD2. The V segment lost 0 bases and the J segment 7 bases; nucleotides outside the gene matches: 9. CDR1 MNHEY and CDR2 SVGAGI come from the germline V gene. There are 16 residues in the CDR3. CDR3 loop: CASSYSRASGAGTQYF. The CDR3 bases are TGTGCCAGCAGTTACTCGAGGGCTAGCGGGGCGGGGACCCAGTACTTC.

The sample holds a few counts of this clone. This chain links TRBV18 with TRBJ2-1; unclear D gene. Germline V gene data show CDR1 as KGHSH and CDR2 as LQKENI. Trimming pared 3 bases from V and 7 bases from J, leaving 16 bases between. This CDR3 contains 15 residues. The CDR3 spells CASSPPLTPGNEQFF. CDR3 nucleotide sequence: TGTGCCAGCTCACCTCCCCTGACCCCGGGTAATGAGCAGTTCTTC.

The CDR3 region has the DNA TGCGCCAGCAGCTTGGCAGGGGAGGCAGATACGCAGTATTTT. It translates to CASSLAGEADTQYF. The chain couples TRBV5-1 to TRBJ2-3, with D perhaps given as TRBD1 or TRBD2 (6 bases each). Germline CDR1 is SGHRS and CDR2 is YFSETQ. Between the trimmed V and J ends, which lost 0 bases and 4 bases, there was a span of 9 bases. This CDR3 comprises 14 residues.

The chain is built from TRBV30 and TRBJ2-7; D not certain. Deletions cut 3 bases from V and 0 bases from J, with 18 bases between. CDR3 length: 16 amino acids. Germline V gives CDR1 GTSNPN, CDR2 SVGIG (reference sequence). This CDR3 reads CAWRIVDSFSSYEQYF. The CDR3 DNA is TGTGCCTGGAGGATCGTGGATTCCTTTAGCTCCTACGAGCAGTACTTC. The entire variable domain, with the rest obtained from reference TRBV30 and TRBJ2-7, is as follows: SQTIHQWPATLVQPVGSPLSLECTVEGTSNPNLYWYRQAAGRGLQLLFYSVGIGQISSEVPQNLSASRPQDRQFILSSKKLLLSDSGFYLCAWRIVDSFSSYEQYFGPGTRLTVT.

This chain links TRBV9 with TRBJ2-3, with D possibly being TRBD2 (6 bases). V lost 3 bases and J 5 bases, leaving 16 bases between the germline ends. Germline V gene lookup returns CDR1 SGDLS and CDR2 YYNGEE. There are 15 residues in the CDR3. CDR3 in DNA: TGTGCCAGCAGCGAGATTGGGCGGGGAGGAGATACGCAGTATTTT. As protein: CASSEIGRGGDTQYF.

The chain is built from TRBV29-1 and TRBJ1-4; no definite D call. CDR3 length equals 12 residues. Trimming removed 4 bases at V and 7 bases at J, with 10 bases between. CDR1 and CDR2 (germline): SQVTM, ANQGSEA. CDR3 protein: CSVAWTVEKLFF. The CDR3 coding sequence is TGCAGCGTTGCCTGGACGGTTGAAAAACTGTTTTTT.

This clone was seen once. This chain links TRBV29-1 with TRBJ2-3; either TRBD1 or TRBD2 may fit D (5 bases each). CDR3 size: 19 residues. Germline V CDR1 and CDR2: SQVTM, ANQGSEA. V was shortened by 8 bases and J by 2 bases, with 32 bases between the two germline ends. The CDR3 is CSSGPSGSYGFRPTDTQYF. CDR3 nucleotides: TGCAGCTCGGGGCCCTCCGGCTCCTACGGTTTCAGGCCCACAGATACGCAGTATTTT.

V and J are TRBV7-2 and TRBJ2-1; 9 nucleotides match TRBD2. The CDR3 has 16 residues. Germline lookup yields CDR1 SGHTA and CDR2 FQGNSA. V lost 0 bases, J lost 2 bases, and 2 bases stayed unmatched. The CDR3 DNA sequence: TGTGCCAGCAGCTTAGCTAGCGGGGGACCCTACAATGAGCAGTTCTTC. Its translation: CASSLASGGPYNEQFF.

Only a few counts were recorded for this clone. V gene TRBV29-1 combines with J gene TRBJ2-5; TRBD1 or TRBD2 may be the D gene (5 bases each). Germline CDR1 SQVTM, CDR2 ANQGSEA. The CDR3 runs to 13 residues. V dropped 3 bases and J dropped 5 bases, with 13 bases sitting between them. The CDR3 region is CSVDAWGSETQYF. CDR3 coding DNA: TGCAGCGTTGACGCTTGGGGGTCGGAGACCCAGTACTTC.

In this sample, this clone turned up a few times. V and J are TRBV30 and TRBJ1-1; D gene uncertain. V shed 0 bases and J shed 0 bases, with 5 bases lying between them. CDR1 is GTSNPN and CDR2 is SVGIG in the germline V gene (reference sequence). The CDR3 loop spans 13 amino acids. CDR3 residues: CAWSVKVNTEAFF. The CDR3 nucleotides are TGTGCCTGGAGTGTAAAGGTGAACACTGAAGCTTTCTTT.

The chain has TRBV6-5 and TRBJ2-6, with D possibly TRBD1 on 5 matching bases. CDR3 length: 15 amino acids. V was shortened by 7 bases and J by 2 bases, with 12 bases between the two germline ends. CDR1 and CDR2 (germline): MNHEY, SVGAGI. CDR3 coding DNA: TGTGCCAGCACCAACGTAGGGGCTGGGGCCAACGTCCTGACTTTC. Encoded protein: CASTNVGAGANVLTF.

This chain joins TRBV5-1 and TRBJ1-2; D is possibly TRBD1 (6 bases). V dropped 4 bases and J dropped 3 bases, with 13 bases sitting between them. The CDR3 runs to 14 residues. Germline CDR1 is SGHRS and CDR2 is YFSETQ. The CDR3 DNA sequence: TGCGCCAGCAGCCCGGGGGCGGAAGACTATGGCTACACCTTC. This encodes CASSPGAEDYGYTF.

This chain uses TRBV28 with TRBJ2-5; D may be TRBD2 (7 bases). The CDR3 runs to 14 residues. V was cut by 4 bases and J by 3 bases, with 12 bases left in between. The germline V gene encodes CDR1 MDHEN and CDR2 SYDVKM. CDR3 residues: CASSSAGAEETQYF. Here the CDR3 DNA reads TGTGCCAGCAGTTCCGCGGGGGCGGAAGAGACCCAGTACTTC.

The CDR3, as DNA: TGTGCCAGCAGCTACGATAGCAATCAGCCCCAGCATTTT. Protein sequence: CASSYDSNQPQHF. The chain carries TRBV6-5 and TRBJ1-5; D gene unclear. Germline V gene sequence: CDR1 MNHEY, CDR2 SVGAGI. V was clipped by 6 bases and J by 0 bases, with 6 bases between them. The CDR3 is 13 amino acids.

The genes are TRBV6-1 and TRBJ1-5; tentatively, D is TRBD1 (5 bases). The CDR3 length is 15 residues. The germline CDR1 and CDR2 sequences are MNHNS and SASEGT. Trimming pared 3 bases from V and 5 bases from J, leaving 14 bases between. The CDR3 protein is CASSEGPKSHQPQHF. The CDR3 DNA sequence: TGTGCCAGCAGTGAGGGACCTAAAAGTCATCAGCCCCAGCATTTT.

This clone appeared a few times. The chain couples TRBV9 to TRBJ1-1, with D possibly being TRBD1 (6 bases). Trimming pared 0 bases from V and 7 bases from J, leaving 10 bases between. Germline CDR1 reads SGDLS; CDR2 reads YYNGEE. The CDR3 has 13 amino acids. The CDR3 sequence is CASSVVKGGEAFF. The CDR3 region has the DNA TGTGCCAGCAGCGTAGTGAAGGGGGGTGAAGCTTTCTTT.

The genes are TRBV2 and TRBJ1-3; no clear D. Trimming cost V 5 bases and J 0 bases, with 8 bases left between them. The germline V gene has CDR1 SNHLY and CDR2 FYNNEI. The CDR3 spans 14 residues. The CDR3 DNA reads TGTGCCAGCAGTTGGGAGGCCTCTGGAAACACCATATATTTT. It encodes CASSWEASGNTIYF.

The rearrangement uses TRBV7-9 and TRBJ2-5, with D tentatively TRBD2 (5 bases). In germline, CDR1 is SEHNR, CDR2 FQNEAQ (reference sequence). CDR3 size: 11 residues. V lost 3 bases and J 9 bases, leaving 8 bases between the germline ends. CDR3 sequence (DNA): TGTGCCAGCAGCTTTTCCGGGGCCCAGTACTTC. Its protein is CASSFSGAQYF.